This T cell receptor (beta chain) came from a study of beta chain features in type 1 diabetes. The CDR3 extends over 16 amino acids. With 2 bases removed from V and 0 bases from J, the gap between germline ends came to 9 bases. The V gene's germline CDR1 is SGHRS and CDR2 YFSETQ. Study-level findings and limits: Healthy donors had naive, central memory and Treg TCRB repertoires that appeared less similar than those seen among patients.

Every bit of the isolated RNA underwent reverse transcription, so sequencing read expressed TCRB transcripts. TCRdb's copy holds only in-frame clones and misses some; the assay was immunoSEQ multiplex PCR. This table has roughly 380,000 clones, roughly a fifth appearing once. This clone was detected only a few times. The target antigen is unknown. Stem cell-like memory, regulatory, central memory and naive CD4+ cells were sorted via CD45RO/CCR7/CD25/CD127/CD95/CD27. The receptor's source is a young woman in good health. The chain has TRBV5-1 and TRBJ2-6; D may be TRBD1 (6 bases). The sequencing input was naive CD4+ T cells from blood. CDR3 bases: TGCGCCAGCAGCTTAGGACAGAGCTCTGGGGCCAACGTCCTGACTTTC. Its translation: CASSLGQSSGANVLTF.